The T cell receptor beta chain under discussion was sequenced for a study of cytomegalovirus exposure and HLA in healthy donors. Overall study context: Inside one of the first data releases sat around 77 million unique TCRs taken from HLA-typed donors.

Healthy individuals who donated bone marrow served as the donors. PCR involved 60 Vbeta and 13 Jbeta primers. Only in-frame clones appear in the TCRdb table, and some are missing; sequencing was by immunoSEQ multiplex PCR. The table counts tens of thousands of clones; approximately 2% lies in the top ten. The sequence was collected from a woman aged 40 to 50 in good health and CMV-seropositive. Sequencing input: PBMCs.

The CDR3 is CASSEHGTEKTGELFF. The CDR3 coding sequence is TGTGCCAGCAGTGAGCACGGGACAGAGAAGACCGGGGAGCTGTTTTTT. The V gene is TRBV6-4, the J gene TRBJ2-2, with 7 bases matching TRBD1. Per the germline V gene, CDR1 is MRHNA and CDR2 is SNTAGT. J was trimmed by 5 bases and V by 3 bases; bases with no gene match: 9. The CDR3 has 16 amino acids.